The 7 T cell receptor beta chains presented below share a single source sample, sequenced in a study of CD8+CD57+ T cells in acquired aplastic anemia. The authors sequenced patients whose flow cytometry had shown CD8+CD57+ cell expansion. TCR beta VDJ combinations and CDR3 sequences were profiled from genomic DNA. TCRdb re-called the reads with MiXCR, one entry per CDR3 protein. The sample lists around 200,000 distinct CDR3 sequences; about 44% were seen once. Sequenced material: sorted CD4+, CD8+, or CD8+CD57+ T cells (not recorded which) from PBMCs. The receptors here all came from a human donor with aplastic anemia.

This clonotype was seen repeatedly, ten times or more. This chain uses TRBV5-8 with TRBJ1-1; D gene uncertain. Germline V CDR1 and CDR2: SGHTS, YDEGEE. Trimming took 2 bases from V and 0 from J, leaving 11 bases between them. The CDR3 length is 15 residues. The CDR3 DNA reads as TGTGCCAGCAGCTTAGGGTTGGGGATGAACACTGAAGCTTTCTTT. Residues: CASSLGLGMNTEAFF.

This clonotype was observed a few times. The CDR3 is CASSLSSGVTSYNEQFF. CDR3 nucleotides: TGCGCCAGCAGCTTGAGTAGCGGGGTTACCTCCTACAATGAGCAGTTCTTC. The rearrangement links TRBV5-1 to TRBJ2-1; 8 positions agree with TRBD2. In germline, CDR1 is SGHRS, CDR2 YFSETQ. With 1 base clipped from V and 0 bases from J, the junction kept 6 bases outside the gene matches. CDR3 size: 17 residues.

This clonotype has at least ten counts. The rearrangement uses TRBV19 and TRBJ1-2; D ambiguous. Germline assignment: CDR1 LNHDA and CDR2 SQIVND (reference sequence). Trimming removed 3 bases from V and 5 bases from J, with 16 bases in between. CDR3 length equals 15 residues. The CDR3 sequence is CASSISAGGGYGYTF. For the CDR3, the DNA is TGTGCCAGTAGTATCTCGGCGGGAGGTGGATATGGCTACACCTTC.

The gene calls are TRBV7-8 and TRBJ1-1, with D unresolved. The V and J ends lost 1 base and 0 bases respectively, with 6 bases between them. Germline V gene sequence: CDR1 SGHVS, CDR2 FQNEAQ. This CDR3 comprises 14 residues. The CDR3 sequence: CASSLVNMNTEAFF. CDR3 in DNA: TGTGCCAGCAGCTTAGTAAACATGAACACTGAAGCTTTCTTT.

The J gene is TRBJ2-1, the V gene TRBV11-2, with 15 bases that match TRBD2. J lost 8 bases, V lost 1 base, and 3 bases had no gene match. The CDR3 runs 16 residues. The germline V gene has CDR1 SGHAT and CDR2 FQNNGV. The CDR3 nucleotides read TGTGCCAGCAGCTTAGGGACTAGCGGGGGGGCTCATGAGCAGTTCTTC. Amino acid sequence: CASSLGTSGGAHEQFF.

Notes on this clonotype: This could be a read error, since a much larger clone is one nucleotide away. The rearrangement links TRBV20-1 to TRBJ2-5; weak D call: TRBD1 (5 bases). The CDR3 length is 12 residues. The germline V gene has CDR1 DFQATT and CDR2 SNEGSKA (reference sequence). In DNA, the CDR3 is TGCAGTGCTCAAGCTGGGGCAGAGACCCAGCACTTC. Translating it yields CSAQAGAETQHF.

This clonotype was observed a few times. V gene TRBV11-1 combines with J gene TRBJ2-5; perhaps TRBD2 as D (6 bases). The CDR3 sequence is 20 residues long. V shed 5 bases and J shed 2 bases, with 30 bases lying between them. Germline V CDR1 and CDR2: SGHAT, FQDESV (reference sequence). The CDR3 region is CASSPDQGGGAAVGQETQYF. CDR3 DNA sequence: TGTGCCAGCAGCCCTGACCAAGGTGGAGGGGCCGCTGTGGGGCAAGAGACCCAGTACTTC.